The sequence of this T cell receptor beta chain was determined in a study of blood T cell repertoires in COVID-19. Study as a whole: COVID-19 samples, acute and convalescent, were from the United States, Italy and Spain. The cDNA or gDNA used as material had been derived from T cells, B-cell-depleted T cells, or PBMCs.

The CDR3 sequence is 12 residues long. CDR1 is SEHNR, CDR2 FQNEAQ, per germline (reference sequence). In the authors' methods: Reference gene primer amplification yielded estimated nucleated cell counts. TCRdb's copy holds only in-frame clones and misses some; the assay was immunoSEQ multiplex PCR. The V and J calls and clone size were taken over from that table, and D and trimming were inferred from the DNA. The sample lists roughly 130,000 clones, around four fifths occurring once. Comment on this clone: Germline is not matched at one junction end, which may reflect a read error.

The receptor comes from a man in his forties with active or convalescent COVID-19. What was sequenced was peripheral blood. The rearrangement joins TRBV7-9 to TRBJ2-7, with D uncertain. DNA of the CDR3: TGTGCCAGCAGCTCGAGTCCCTACGGGCAGTACTTC. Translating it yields CASSSSPYGQYF.